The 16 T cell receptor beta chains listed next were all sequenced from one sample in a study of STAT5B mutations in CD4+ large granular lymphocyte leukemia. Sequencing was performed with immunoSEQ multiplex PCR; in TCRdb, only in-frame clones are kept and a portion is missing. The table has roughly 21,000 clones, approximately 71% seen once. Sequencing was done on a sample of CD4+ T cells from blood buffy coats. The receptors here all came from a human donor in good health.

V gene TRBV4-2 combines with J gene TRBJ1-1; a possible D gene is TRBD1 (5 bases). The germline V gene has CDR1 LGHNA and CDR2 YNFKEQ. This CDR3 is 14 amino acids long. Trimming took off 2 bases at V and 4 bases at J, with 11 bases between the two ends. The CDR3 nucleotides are TGTGCCAGCAGCCAACAAGGCGGGGGCACTGAAGCTTTCTTT. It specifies CASSQQGGGTEAFF.

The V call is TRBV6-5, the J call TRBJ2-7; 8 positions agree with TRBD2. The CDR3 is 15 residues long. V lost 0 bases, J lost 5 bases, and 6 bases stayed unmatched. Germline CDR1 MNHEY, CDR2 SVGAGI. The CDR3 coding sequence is TGTGCCAGCAGTTACTCAAGCGGGAGTATCCACGAGCAGTACTTC. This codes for CASSYSSGSIHEQYF.

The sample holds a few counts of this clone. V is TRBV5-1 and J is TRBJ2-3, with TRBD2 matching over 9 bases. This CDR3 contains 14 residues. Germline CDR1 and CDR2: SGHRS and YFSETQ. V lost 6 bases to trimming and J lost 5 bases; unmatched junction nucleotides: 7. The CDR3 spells CASKAGGVRDTQYF. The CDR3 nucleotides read TGCGCCAGCAAGGCGGGAGGGGTCCGAGATACGCAGTATTTT. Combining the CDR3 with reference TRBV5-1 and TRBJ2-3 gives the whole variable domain KAGVTQTPRYLIKTRGQQVTLSCSPISGHRSVSWYQQTPGQGLQFLFEYFSETQRNKGNFPGRFSGRQFSNSRSEMNVSTLELGDSALYLCASKAGGVRDTQYFGPGTRLTVL.

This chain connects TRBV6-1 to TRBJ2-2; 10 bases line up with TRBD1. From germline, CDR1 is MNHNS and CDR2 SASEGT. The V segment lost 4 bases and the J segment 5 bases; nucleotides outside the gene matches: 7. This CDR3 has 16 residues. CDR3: CASSAPGQGITGELFF. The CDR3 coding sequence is TGTGCCAGCAGTGCCCCGGGACAGGGGATTACCGGGGAGCTGTTTTTT.

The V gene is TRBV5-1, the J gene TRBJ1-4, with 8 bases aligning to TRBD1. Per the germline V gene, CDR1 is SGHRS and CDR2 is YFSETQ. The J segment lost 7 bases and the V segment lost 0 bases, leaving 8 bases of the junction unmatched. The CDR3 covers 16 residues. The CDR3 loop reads CASSLAGTGGGEKLFF. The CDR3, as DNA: TGCGCCAGCAGCTTGGCGGGTACAGGGGGGGGTGAAAAACTGTTTTTT.

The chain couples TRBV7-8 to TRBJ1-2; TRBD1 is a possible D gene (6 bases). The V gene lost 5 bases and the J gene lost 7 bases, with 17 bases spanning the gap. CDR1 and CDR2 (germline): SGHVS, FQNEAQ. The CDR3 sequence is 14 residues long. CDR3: CASSPVDRTGGYTF. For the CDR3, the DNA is TGTGCCAGCAGCCCGGTCGACAGGACTGGTGGCTACACCTTC.

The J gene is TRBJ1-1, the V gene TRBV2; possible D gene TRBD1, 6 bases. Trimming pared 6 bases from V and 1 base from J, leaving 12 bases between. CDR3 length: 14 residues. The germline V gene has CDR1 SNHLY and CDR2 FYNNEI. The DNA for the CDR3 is TGTGCCAGCAGGACACAGGGCTCGAACACTGAAGCTTTCTTT. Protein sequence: CASRTQGSNTEAFF.

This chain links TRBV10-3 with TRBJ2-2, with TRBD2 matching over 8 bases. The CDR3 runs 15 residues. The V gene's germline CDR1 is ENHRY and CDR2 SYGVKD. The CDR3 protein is CATRKTSVRSGELFF. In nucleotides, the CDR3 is TGTGCTACACGCAAGACTAGCGTTAGGAGCGGGGAGCTGTTTTTT.

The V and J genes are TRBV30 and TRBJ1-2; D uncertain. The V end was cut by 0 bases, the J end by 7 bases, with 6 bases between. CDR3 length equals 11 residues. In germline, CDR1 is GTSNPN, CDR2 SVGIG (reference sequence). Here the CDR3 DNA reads TGTGCCTGGAGTGTAAGCGGTGGCTACACCTTC. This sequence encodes CAWSVSGGYTF.

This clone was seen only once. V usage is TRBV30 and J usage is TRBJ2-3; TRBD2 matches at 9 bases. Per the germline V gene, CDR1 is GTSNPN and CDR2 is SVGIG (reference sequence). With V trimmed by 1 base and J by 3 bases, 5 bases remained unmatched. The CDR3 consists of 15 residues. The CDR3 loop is CAWSGGSGGTDTQYF. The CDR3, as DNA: TGTGCCTGGAGTGGTGGTAGCGGGGGAACAGATACGCAGTATTTT. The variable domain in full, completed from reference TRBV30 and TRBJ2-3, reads SQTIHQWPATLVQPVGSPLSLECTVEGTSNPNLYWYRQAAGRGLQLLFYSVGIGQISSEVPQNLSASRPQDRQFILSSKKLLLSDSGFYLCAWSGGSGGTDTQYFGPGTRLTVL.

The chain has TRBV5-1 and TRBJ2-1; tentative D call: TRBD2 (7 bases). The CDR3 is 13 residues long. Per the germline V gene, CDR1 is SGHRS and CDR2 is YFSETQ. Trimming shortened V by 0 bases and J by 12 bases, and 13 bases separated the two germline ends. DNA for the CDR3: TGCGCCAGCAGCTTGGGGGGGGGCGCAGGGCAGTTCTTC. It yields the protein CASSLGGGAGQFF.

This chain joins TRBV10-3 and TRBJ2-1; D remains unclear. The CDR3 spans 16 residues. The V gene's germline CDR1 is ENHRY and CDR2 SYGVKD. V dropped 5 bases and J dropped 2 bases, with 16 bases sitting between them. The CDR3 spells CAISTIVPAAYNEQFF. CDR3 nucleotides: TGTGCCATCAGTACGATCGTCCCTGCGGCCTACAATGAGCAGTTCTTC.

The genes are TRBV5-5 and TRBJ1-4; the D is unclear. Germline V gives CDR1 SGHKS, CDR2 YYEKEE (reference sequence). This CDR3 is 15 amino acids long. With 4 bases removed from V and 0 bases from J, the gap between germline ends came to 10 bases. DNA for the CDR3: TGTGCCAGCAGCCCAACCGGTGCAACTAATGAAAAACTGTTTTTT. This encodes CASSPTGATNEKLFF.

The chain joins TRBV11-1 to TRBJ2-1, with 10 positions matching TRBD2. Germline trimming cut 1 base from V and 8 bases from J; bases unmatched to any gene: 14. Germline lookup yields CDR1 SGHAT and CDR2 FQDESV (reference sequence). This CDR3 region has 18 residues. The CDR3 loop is CASSLDLVPSGRPHEQFF. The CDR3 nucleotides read TGTGCCAGCAGCTTAGATCTCGTCCCTAGCGGGAGACCTCATGAGCAGTTCTTC.

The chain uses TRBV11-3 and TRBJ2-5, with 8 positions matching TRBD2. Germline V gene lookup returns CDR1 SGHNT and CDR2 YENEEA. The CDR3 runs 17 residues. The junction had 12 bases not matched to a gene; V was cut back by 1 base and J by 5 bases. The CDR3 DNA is TGTGCCAGCAGCTTAGCAGGTAGCGGGAATACTCGGGAGACCCAGTACTTC. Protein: CASSLAGSGNTRETQYF.

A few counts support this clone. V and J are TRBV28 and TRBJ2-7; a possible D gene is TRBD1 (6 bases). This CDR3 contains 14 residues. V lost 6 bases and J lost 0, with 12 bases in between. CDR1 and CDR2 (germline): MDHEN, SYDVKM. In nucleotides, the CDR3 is TGTGCCAGCAGCCGAACAGGGAACTCCTACGAGCAGTACTTC. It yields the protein CASSRTGNSYEQYF.